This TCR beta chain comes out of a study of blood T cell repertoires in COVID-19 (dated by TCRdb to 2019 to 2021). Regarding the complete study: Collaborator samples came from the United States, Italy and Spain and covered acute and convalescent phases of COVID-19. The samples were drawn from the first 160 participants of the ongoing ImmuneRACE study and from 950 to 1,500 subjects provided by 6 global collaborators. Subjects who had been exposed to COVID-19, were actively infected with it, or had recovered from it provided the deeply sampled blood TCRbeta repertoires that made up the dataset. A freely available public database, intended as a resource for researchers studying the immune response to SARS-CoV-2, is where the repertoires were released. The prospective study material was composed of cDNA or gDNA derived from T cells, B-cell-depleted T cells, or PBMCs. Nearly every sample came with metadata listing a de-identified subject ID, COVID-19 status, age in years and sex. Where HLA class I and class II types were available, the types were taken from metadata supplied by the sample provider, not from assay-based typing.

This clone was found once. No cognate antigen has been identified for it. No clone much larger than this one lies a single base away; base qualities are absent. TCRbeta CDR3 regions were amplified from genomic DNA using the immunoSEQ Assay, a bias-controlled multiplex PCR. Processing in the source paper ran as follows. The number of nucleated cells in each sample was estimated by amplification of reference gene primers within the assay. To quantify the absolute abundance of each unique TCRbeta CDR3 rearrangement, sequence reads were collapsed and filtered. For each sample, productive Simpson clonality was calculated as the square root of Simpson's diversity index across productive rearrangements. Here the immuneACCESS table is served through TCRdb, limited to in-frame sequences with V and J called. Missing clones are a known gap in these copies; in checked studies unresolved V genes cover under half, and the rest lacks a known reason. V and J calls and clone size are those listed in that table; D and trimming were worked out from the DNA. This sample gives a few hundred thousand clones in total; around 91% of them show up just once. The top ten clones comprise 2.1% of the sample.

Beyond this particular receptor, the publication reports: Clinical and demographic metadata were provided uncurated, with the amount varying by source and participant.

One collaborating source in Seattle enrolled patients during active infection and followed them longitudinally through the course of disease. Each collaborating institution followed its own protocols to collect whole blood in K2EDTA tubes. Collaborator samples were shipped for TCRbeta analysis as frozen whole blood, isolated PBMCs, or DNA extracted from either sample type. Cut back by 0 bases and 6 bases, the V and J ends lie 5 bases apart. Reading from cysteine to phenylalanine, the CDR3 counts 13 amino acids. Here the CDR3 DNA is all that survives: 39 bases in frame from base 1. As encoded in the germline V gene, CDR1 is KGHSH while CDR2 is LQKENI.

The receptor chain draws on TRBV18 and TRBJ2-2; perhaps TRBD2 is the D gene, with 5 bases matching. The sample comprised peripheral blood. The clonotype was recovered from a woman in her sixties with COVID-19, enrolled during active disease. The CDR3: CASSPPGAGELFF. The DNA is TGTGCCAGCTCACCACCCGGGGCCGGGGAGCTGTTTTTT.